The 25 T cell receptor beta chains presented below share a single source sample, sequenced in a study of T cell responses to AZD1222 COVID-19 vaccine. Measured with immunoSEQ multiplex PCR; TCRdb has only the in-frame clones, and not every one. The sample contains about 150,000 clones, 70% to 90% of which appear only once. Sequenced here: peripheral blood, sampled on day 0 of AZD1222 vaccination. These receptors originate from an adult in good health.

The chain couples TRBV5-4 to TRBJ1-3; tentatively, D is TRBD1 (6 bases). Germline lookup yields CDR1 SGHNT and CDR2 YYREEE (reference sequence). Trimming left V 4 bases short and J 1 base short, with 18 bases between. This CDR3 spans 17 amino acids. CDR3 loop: CASSLPSAGASGNTIYF. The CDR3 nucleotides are TGTGCCAGCAGCCTCCCGTCCGCAGGGGCGTCTGGAAACACCATATATTTT.

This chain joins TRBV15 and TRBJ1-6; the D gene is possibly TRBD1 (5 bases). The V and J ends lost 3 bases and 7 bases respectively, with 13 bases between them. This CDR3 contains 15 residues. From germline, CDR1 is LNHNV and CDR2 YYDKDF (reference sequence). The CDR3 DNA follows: TGTGCCACCAGCAGCCTATCGGGACTCAATTCACCCCTCCACTTT. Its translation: CATSSLSGLNSPLHF.

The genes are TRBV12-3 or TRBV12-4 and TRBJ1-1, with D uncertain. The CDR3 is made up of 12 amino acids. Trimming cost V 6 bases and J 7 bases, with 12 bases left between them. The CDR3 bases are TGTGCCAGCAGATGGCCGGGGAGTGAAGCTTTCTTT. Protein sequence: CASRWPGSEAFF.

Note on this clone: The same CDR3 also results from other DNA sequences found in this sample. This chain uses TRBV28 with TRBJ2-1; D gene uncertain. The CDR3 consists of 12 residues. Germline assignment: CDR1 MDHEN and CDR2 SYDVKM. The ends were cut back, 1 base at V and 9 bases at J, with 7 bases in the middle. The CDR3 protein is CASSLLGGEQFF. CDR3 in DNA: TGTGCCAGCAGTTTATTAGGCGGTGAGCAGTTCTTC.

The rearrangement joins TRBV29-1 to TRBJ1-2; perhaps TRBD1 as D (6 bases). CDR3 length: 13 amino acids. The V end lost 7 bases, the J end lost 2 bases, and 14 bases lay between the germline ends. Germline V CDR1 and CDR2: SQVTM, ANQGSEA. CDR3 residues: CSAGQRSNYGYTF. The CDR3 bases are TGCAGCGCTGGACAGCGGTCCAACTATGGCTACACCTTC.

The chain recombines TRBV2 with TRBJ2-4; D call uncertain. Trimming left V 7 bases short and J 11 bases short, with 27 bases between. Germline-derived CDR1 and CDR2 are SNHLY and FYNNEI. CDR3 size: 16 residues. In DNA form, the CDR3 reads TGTGCCAGCACCCCCACCTTAGGCCCCCGGGCAGGTCTTCAGTACTTC. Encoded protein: CASTPTLGPRAGLQYF.

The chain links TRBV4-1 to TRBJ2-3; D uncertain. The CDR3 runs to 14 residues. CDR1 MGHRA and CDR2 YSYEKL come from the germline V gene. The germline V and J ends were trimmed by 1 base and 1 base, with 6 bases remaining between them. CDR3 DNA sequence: TGCGCCAGCAGCCAAGGTAGAGGCACAGATACGCAGTATTTT. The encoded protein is CASSQGRGTDTQYF.

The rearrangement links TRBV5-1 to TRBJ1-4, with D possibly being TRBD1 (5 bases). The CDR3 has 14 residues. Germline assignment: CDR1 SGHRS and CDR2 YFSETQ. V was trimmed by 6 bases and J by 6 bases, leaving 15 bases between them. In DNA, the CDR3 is TGCGCCAGCACTCAGGGCGGCGATGATGAAAAACTGTTTTTT. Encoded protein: CASTQGGDDEKLFF. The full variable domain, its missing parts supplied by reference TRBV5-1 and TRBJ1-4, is KAGVTQTPRYLIKTRGQQVTLSCSPISGHRSVSWYQQTPGQGLQFLFEYFSETQRNKGNFPGRFSGRQFSNSRSEMNVSTLELGDSALYLCASTQGGDDEKLFFGSGTQLSVL.

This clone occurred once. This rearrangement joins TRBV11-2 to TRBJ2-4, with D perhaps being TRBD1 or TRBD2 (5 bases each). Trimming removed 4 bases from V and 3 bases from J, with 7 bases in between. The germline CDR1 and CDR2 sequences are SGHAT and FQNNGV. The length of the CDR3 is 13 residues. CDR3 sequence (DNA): TGTGCCAGCAGCTGGGGGAACAAAAACATTCAGTACTTC. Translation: CASSWGNKNIQYF.

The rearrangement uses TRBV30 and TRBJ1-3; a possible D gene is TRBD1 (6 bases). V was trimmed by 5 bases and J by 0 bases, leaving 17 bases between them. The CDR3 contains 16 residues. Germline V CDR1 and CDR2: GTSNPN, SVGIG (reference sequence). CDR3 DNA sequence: TGTGCCTGGGGACAGCCAATCCCGAGCTCTGGAAACACCATATATTTT. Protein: CAWGQPIPSSGNTIYF.

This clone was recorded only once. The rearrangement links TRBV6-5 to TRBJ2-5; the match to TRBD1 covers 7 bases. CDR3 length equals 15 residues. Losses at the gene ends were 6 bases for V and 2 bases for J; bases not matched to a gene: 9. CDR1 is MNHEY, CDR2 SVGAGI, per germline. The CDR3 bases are TGTGCCAGCAGCGCACAGGGGAGTGGGCAAGAGACCCAGTACTTC. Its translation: CASSAQGSGQETQYF.

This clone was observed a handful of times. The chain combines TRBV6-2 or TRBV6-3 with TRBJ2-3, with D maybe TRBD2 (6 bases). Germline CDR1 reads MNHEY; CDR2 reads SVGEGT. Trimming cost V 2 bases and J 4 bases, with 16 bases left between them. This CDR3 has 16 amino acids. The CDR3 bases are TGTGCCAGCAGTTACCCCCGTGGATCGGGAGCAGATACGCAGTATTTT. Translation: CASSYPRGSGADTQYF.

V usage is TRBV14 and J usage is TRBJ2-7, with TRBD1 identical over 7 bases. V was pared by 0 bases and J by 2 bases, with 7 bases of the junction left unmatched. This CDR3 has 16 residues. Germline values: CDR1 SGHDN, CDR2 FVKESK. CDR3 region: CASSQDPQDRTYEQYF. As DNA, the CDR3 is TGTGCCAGCAGCCAAGATCCCCAGGACAGGACCTACGAGCAGTACTTC.

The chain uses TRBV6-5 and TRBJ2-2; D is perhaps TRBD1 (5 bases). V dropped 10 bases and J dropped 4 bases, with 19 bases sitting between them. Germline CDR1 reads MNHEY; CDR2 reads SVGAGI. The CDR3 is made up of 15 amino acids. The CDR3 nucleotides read TGTGCCATCAATATGAGAAACCAGGGCACCGGGGAGCTGTTTTTT. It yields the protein CAINMRNQGTGELFF.

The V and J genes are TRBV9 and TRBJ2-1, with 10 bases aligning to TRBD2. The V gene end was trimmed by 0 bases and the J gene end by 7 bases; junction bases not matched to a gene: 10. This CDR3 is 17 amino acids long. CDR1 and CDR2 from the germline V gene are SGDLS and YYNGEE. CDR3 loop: CASSVDLQREGRNEQFF. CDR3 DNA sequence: TGTGCCAGCAGCGTAGATCTCCAGCGGGAGGGCCGGAATGAGCAGTTCTTC.

The CDR3: CASSLRGSGNTIYF. CDR3 DNA: TGTGCCAGCAGCCTCAGGGGTTCTGGAAACACCATATATTTT. The genes are TRBV7-2 and TRBJ1-3; D is possibly TRBD1 (6 bases). The V gene's germline CDR1 is SGHTA and CDR2 FQGNSA. The CDR3 is 14 amino acids. Trimming took off 5 bases at V and 1 base at J, with 9 bases between the two ends.

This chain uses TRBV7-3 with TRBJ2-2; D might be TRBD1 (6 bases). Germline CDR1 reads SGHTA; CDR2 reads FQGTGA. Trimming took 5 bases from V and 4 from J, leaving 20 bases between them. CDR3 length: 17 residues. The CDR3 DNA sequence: TGTGCCAGCAGCCCCGGGACACCTCCCCGGGGCACCGGGGAGCTGTTTTTT. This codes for CASSPGTPPRGTGELFF.

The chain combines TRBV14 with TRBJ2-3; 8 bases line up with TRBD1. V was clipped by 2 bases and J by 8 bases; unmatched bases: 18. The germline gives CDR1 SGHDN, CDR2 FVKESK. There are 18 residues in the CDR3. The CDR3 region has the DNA TGTGCCAGCAGCCAAATCGAGGGGCAGGGGGCCTTCGAGGGTACGCAGTATTTT. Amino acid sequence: CASSQIEGQGAFEGTQYF. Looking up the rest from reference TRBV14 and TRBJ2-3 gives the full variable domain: EAGVTQFPSHSVIEKGQTVTLRCDPISGHDNLYWYRRVMGKEIKFLLHFVKESKQDESGMPNNRFLAERTGGTYSTLKVQPAELEDSGVYFCASSQIEGQGAFEGTQYFGPGTRLTVL.

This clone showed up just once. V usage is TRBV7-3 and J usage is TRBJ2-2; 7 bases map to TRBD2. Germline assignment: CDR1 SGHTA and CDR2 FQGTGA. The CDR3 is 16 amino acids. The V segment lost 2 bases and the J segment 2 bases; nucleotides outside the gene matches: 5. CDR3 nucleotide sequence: TGTGCCAGCAGCTTAGGGAGGGCCTTAAACACCGGGGAGCTGTTTTTT. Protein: CASSLGRALNTGELFF.

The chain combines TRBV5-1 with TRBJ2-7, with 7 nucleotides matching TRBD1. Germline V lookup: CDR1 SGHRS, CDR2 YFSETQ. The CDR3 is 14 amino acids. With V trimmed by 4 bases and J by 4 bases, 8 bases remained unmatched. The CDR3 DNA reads TGCGCCAGCAGCACACGGACAGGACCATACGAGCAGTACTTC. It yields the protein CASSTRTGPYEQYF.

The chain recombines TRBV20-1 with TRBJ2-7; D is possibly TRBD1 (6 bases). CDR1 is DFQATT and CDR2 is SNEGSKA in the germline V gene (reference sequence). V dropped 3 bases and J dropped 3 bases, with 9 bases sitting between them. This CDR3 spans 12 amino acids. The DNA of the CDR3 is TGCAGTGCTAGTAAGGACAGCTACGAGCAGTACTTC. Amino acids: CSASKDSYEQYF.

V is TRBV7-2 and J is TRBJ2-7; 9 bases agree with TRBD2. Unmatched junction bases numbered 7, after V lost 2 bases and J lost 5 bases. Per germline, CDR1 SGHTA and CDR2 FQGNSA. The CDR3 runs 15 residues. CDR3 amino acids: CASSLLTLAGNEQYF. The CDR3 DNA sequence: TGTGCCAGCAGCTTATTGACGCTAGCGGGAAACGAGCAGTACTTC. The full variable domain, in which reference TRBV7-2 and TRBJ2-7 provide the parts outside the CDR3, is GAGVSQSPSNKVTEKGKDVELRCDPISGHTALYWYRQSLGQGLEFLIYFQGNSAPDKSGLPSDRFSAERTGGSVSTLTIQRTQQEDSAVYLCASSLLTLAGNEQYFGPGTRLTVT.

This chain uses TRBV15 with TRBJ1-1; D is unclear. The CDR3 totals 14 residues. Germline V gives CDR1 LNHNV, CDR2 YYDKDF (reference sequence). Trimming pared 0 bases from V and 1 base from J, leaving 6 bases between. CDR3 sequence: CATSRDFRNTEAFF. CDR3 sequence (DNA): TGTGCCACCAGCAGAGATTTTCGGAACACTGAAGCTTTCTTT.

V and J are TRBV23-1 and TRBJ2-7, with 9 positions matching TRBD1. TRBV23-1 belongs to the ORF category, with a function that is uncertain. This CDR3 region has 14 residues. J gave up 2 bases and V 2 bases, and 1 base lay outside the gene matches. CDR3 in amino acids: CASSQRDRAYEQYF. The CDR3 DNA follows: TGCGCCAGCAGTCAAAGGGACAGGGCCTACGAGCAGTACTTC.

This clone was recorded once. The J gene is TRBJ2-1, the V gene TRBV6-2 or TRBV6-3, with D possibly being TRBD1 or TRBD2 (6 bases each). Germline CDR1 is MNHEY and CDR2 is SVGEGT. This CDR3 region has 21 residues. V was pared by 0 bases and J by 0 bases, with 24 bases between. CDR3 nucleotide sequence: TGTGCCAGCAGTTACTCGAGGGGGGCGGCTAGCGAACGAACCTCCTACAATGAGCAGTTCTTC. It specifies CASSYSRGAASERTSYNEQFF.